Here is one T cell receptor (beta chain) with its context. The antigen it binds to is not known. Base qualities are not recorded, but no much larger clone differs from it by a single base. The immunoSEQ Assay, a bias-controlled multiplex PCR, was used to amplify TCRbeta CDR3 regions from genomic DNA. On the authors' methods: The number of nucleated cells in each sample was estimated by amplification of reference gene primers within the assay. Sequence reads were collapsed and filtered to measure the absolute abundance of every unique TCRbeta CDR3 rearrangement. For each sample, productive Simpson clonality was calculated by taking the square root of Simpson's diversity index across productive rearrangements. This immuneACCESS table, as held by TCRdb, lists in-frame sequences with V and J called but not all clones. Of the missing ones, under half trace to an unresolved V gene in checked studies; the others have no known cause. V, J and clone size are those of that table, while D and trimming were read from the DNA. This sample comprises 110,000 or so clones, approximately 80% of them detected only once. Of the sample, 5% to 8% falls within the top ten clones.

Each collaborating institution followed its own protocols to collect whole blood in K2EDTA tubes. For TCRbeta analysis, collaborators shipped samples as frozen whole blood, isolated PBMCs, or DNA extracted from either of those sample types. These data are taken from a study of blood T cell repertoires in COVID-19 (dated by TCRdb to the early 2020s). The study in broad terms: The collaborator samples originated in the United States, Italy and Spain and spanned the acute and convalescent phases of COVID-19. The prospective study material was composed of cDNA or gDNA derived from T cells, B-cell-depleted T cells, or PBMCs. Subjects who had been exposed to COVID-19, were actively infected with it, or had recovered from it provided the deeply sampled blood TCRbeta repertoires that made up the dataset. The repertoires were released in a freely available public database meant as a resource for research on the immune response to SARS-CoV-2. The samples were drawn from the first 160 participants of the ongoing ImmuneRACE study and from roughly 1,300 subjects provided by 6 global collaborators. Nearly every sample came with metadata listing a de-identified subject ID, COVID-19 status, age in years and sex. Where available, HLA class I and class II types were taken from metadata supplied by the sample provider and were not determined by assay-based typing. What the research found in general, with its limitations: Clinical and demographic metadata were provided uncurated, with the amount varying by source and participant.

The TCR sequence derives from a man aged 65 to 85 with acute or convalescent COVID-19. Source material: peripheral blood.

The DNA reads as follows: TGTGCCAGCAGCCAAGGGCAGGGGTCCTATGGCTACACCTTC. This codes for CASSQGQGSYGYTF. This chain joins TRBV3-1 (or the pseudogene TRBV3-2) to TRBJ1-2; TRBD1 is a possible D gene, resting on 6 matching bases. Trimming at the junction amounts to 1 base on V and 4 bases on J, and the germline ends lie 10 bases apart. CDR1 LGHDT and CDR2 YNNKEL are derived from the germline V gene (reference sequence). The CDR3 numbers 14 residues from cysteine through phenylalanine. Only CDR3 DNA remains: 42 bases, in frame from the first base.